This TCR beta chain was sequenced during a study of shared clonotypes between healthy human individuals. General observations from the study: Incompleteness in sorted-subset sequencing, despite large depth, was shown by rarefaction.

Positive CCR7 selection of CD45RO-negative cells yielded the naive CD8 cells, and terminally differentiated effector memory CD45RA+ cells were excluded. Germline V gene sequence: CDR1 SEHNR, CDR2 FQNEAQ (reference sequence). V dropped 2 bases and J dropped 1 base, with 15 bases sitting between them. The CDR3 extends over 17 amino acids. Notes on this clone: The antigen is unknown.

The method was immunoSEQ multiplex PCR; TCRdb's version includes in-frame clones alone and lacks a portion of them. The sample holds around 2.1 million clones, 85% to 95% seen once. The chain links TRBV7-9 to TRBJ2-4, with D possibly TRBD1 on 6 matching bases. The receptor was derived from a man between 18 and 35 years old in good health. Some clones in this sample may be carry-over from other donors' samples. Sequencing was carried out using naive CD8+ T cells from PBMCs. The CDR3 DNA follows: TGTGCCAGCAGCTTATTCAGGGGTCTTTTTGCCAAAAACATTCAGTACTTC. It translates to CASSLFRGLFAKNIQYF.